This TCR beta chain was sequenced during a study of T cells expressing NK-cell markers. As regards this clonotype: What it binds is unknown.

Germline lookup yields CDR1 SGHRS and CDR2 YFSETQ. This CDR3 has 15 amino acids. General study points: Of the CD8+ T cell pool in six donors, roughly 1.0-8% was accounted for by dominant NKG2C+ clonotypes. Expanded clones of NKG2C+ T cells had an unclear HCMV specificity.

For each CDR3 protein, TCRdb gives one entry from its re-call of the 5' RACE reads, without DNA. This sample's table has around 14,000 distinct CDR3 sequences. Sequencing was carried out using blood T cells: a sorted CD56 or NKG2C T cell subset, CD4+ or CD8+ T cells, or bulk PBMC T cells (not recorded which). The sequence was obtained from a man aged 18-70 years in good health. The V gene is TRBV5-1, the J gene TRBJ2-3; TCRdb picks TRBD1, but there is no DNA to check that call. The CDR3 loop is CASSRPGLATDTQYF. Using reference TRBV5-1 and TRBJ2-3 for the parts outside the CDR3, the full variable domain is KAGVTQTPRYLIKTRGQQVTLSCSPISGHRSVSWYQQTPGQGLQFLFEYFSETQRNKGNFPGRFSGRQFSNSRSEMNVSTLELGDSALYLCASSRPGLATDTQYFGPGTRLTVL.